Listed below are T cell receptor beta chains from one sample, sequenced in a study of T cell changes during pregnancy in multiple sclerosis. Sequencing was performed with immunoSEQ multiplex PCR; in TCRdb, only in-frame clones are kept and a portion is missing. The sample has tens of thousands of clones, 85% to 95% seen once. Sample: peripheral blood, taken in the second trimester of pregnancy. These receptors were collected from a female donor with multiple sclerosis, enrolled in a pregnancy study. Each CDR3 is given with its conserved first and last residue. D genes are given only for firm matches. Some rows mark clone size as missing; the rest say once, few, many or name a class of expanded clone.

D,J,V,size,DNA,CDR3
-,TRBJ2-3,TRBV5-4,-,TGTGCCAGCAGCTATGTTAGCGGAGTTAGCACAGATACGCAGTATTTT,CASSYVSGVSTDTQYF
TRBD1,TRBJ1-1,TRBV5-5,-,TGTGCCAGCAGCTTACGGGACAGGGGTTTTACTGAAGCTTTCTTT,CASSLRDRGFTEAFF
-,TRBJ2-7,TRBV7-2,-,TGTGCCAGCAGCTTATCCCCAGGAACCTACGAGCAGTACTTC,CASSLSPGTYEQYF
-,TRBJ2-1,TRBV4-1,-,TGCGCCAGCCCCGGGGAGGCAGGGCGGGGATTGAAGCAGTTCTTC,CASPGEAGRGLKQFF
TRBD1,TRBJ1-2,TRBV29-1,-,TGCAGCGTCCAACAGGGGTGGGACTATGGCTACACCTTC,CSVQQGWDYGYTF
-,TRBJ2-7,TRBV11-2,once,TGTGCCAGCAGCAAAGGGGCTAGCGGGACAGGTTACGAGCAGTACTTC,CASSKGASGTGYEQYF
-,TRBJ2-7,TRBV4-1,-,TGCGCCAGCAGCCCAAGCCCCGGATCGACAGATCCCTACGAGCAGTACTTC,CASSPSPGSTDPYEQYF
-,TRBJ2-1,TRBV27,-,TGTGCCAGCAGTTTAACTTATAGCTCCTACAATGAGCAGTTCTTC,CASSLTYSSYNEQFF
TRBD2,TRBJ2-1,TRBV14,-,TGTGCCAGCAGCCAAAGCGGGAGTAGGTACAATGAGCAGTTCTTC,CASSQSGSRYNEQFF
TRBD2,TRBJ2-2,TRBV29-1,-,TGCAGCGTTCGTAGACTAGCGGGAAACGGCGGGGAGCTGTTTTTT,CSVRRLAGNGGELFF
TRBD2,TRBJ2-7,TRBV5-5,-,TGTGCCAGCAGCCATAGCGGGAGTTACGAGCAGTACTTC,CASSHSGSYEQYF
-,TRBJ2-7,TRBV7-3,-,TGTGCCAGCAGCTTAAACGGGGCGGGGTCCTACGAGCAGTACTTC,CASSLNGAGSYEQYF
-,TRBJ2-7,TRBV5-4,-,TGTGCCAGCAGCTCGGGACTTCAAGTCTACGAGCAGTACTTC,CASSSGLQVYEQYF
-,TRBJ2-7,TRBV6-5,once,TGTGCCAGCAGTTACTCAGGAGGCGAGCAGTACTTC,CASSYSGGEQYF
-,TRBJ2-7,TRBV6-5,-,TGTGCCAGCAGTTACTTCGGGGGATGGGCCTACGAGCAGTACTTC,CASSYFGGWAYEQYF
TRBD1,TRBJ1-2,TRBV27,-,TGTGCCAGCAAGCCGGGACAGGGAGGCTATGGCTACACCTTC,CASKPGQGGYGYTF
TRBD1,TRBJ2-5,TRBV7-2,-,TGTGCCAGCAGCTTAGAGGCCAGCTTAACAGGGGCAGAGACCCAGTACTTC,CASSLEASLTGAETQYF
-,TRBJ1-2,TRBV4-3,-,TGCGCCAGCAGCCCGTCCAGGGTAACGTTTGTGCGCGGCTACACCTTC,CASSPSRVTFVRGYTF
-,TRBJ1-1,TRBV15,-,TGTGCCACCAGCAGTAAGACAGCGAACACTGAAGCTTTCTTT,CATSSKTANTEAFF
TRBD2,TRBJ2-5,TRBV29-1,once,TGCAGCGTTGTTCGAGCGGGAGTAGGCGAGACCCAGTACTTC,CSVVRAGVGETQYF
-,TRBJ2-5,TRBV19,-,TGTGCCAGTAGTATAGCCAGGGGTTTTGAAGAGACCCAGTACTTC,CASSIARGFEETQYF
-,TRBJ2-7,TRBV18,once,TGTGCCAGCTCACCCAACAGGGACCTCTCCTACGAGCAGTACTTC,CASSPNRDLSYEQYF
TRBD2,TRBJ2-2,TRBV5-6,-,TGTGCCAGCAGCTCAAACGGGAGGACCGACGGGGAGCTGTTTTTT,CASSSNGRTDGELFF
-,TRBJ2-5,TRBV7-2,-,TGTGCCAGCAGCTTAGAGTACGGAGAGACCCAGTACTTC,CASSLEYGETQYF
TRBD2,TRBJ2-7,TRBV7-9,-,TGTGCCAGCAGCTTAGCAGACTCGAGACTAGCCGTAGAGCAGTACTTC,CASSLADSRLAVEQYF
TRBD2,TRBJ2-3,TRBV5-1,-,TGCGCCAGCAGCCAGACTAGCGGGAGAAGCACAGATACGCAGTATTTT,CASSQTSGRSTDTQYF
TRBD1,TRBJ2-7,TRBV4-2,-,TGTGCCAGCAGCCAAGGGCAGGGGGATTGGGGCGAGCAGTACTTC,CASSQGQGDWGEQYF
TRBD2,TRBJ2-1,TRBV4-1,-,TGCGCCAGCAGCCAACGACTAGCGGGAGTGGAGTTCTTC,CASSQRLAGVEFF
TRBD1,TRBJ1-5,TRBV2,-,TGTGCCAGCACTAAAGAGGGGGCTCAGCCCCAGCATTTT,CASTKEGAQPQHF
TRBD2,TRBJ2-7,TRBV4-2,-,TGTGCCAGCAGCCAAACTAGCGGGAGGTTGTCCTACGAGCAGTACTTC,CASSQTSGRLSYEQYF
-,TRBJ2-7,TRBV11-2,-,TGTGCCAGCAGCACCGGGACACCTTCCTACGAGCAGTACTTC,CASSTGTPSYEQYF
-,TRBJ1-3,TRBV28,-,TGTGCCAGCAGTTTAAGGGAACCAGGGAGAAACACCATATATTTT,CASSLREPGRNTIYF
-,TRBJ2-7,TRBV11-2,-,TGTGCCAGCAGCCCCGGGGGAAGGAACGAGCAGTACTTC,CASSPGGRNEQYF
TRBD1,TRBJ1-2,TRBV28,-,TGTGCCAGCAGCCTCCAGACAGGGAACTATGGCTACACCTTC,CASSLQTGNYGYTF
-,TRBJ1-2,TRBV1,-,TGCACCAGCAGCCCCGAGGGCACCTATGGCTACACCTTC,CTSSPEGTYGYTF
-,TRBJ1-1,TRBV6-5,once,TGTGCCAGCAGTTACTCTAAATACAGAGAGAACACTGAAGCTTTCTTT,CASSYSKYRENTEAFF
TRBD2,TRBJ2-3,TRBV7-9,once,TGTGCCACCCCCCCCGTCGGCGGGAGAACAGATACGCAGTATTTT,CATPPVGGRTDTQYF